This TCR beta chain was captured by sequencing in a study of human T cells and chemical hapten exposure. The time point is: pre-sensitization, week 0. Treatment denoted: therapeutic diphenylcyclopropenone sensitization with weekly scalp DPC. Sample donors consisted of patients with alopecia, aged 18 to 70 years, who were suitable for DPC. This CDR3 is built from 12 residues. The germline V gene has CDR1 MNHEY and CDR2 SVGAGI. This clonotype was counted a few times. Its ends do not fully match the called genes, so a read error is possible. TCRdb used MiXCR to reprocess the RACE reads, holding one entry per CDR3 protein. The sample includes more than 75,000 distinct CDR3 sequences, roughly 8.8% of them seen just once.

The sequencing here drew on whole blood, taken in connection with sensitization to the hapten diphenylcyclopropenone (DPC). J is TRBJ2-1 and V is TRBV6-5; D gene unclear. The TCR comes from a woman between 40 and 50 years old with alopecia areata. Some clones in this sample may be carry-over from other donors' samples. The CDR3 sequence is CASSYSGLSWVF. The CDR3 DNA is TGTGCCAGCAGTTACTCCGGGCTTAGTTGGGTCTTC.